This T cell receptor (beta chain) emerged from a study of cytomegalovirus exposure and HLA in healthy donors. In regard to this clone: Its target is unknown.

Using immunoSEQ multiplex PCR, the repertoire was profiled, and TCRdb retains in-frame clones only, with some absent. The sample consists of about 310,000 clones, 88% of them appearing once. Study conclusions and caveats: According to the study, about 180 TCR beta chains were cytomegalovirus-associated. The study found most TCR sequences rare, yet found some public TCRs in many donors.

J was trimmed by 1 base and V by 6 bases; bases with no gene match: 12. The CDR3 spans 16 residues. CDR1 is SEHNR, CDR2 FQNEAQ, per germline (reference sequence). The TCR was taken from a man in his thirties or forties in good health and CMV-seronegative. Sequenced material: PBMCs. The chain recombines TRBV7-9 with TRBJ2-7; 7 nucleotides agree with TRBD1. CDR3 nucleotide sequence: TGTGCCAGCAGAGCTCGGGACAGCCAATTTTCCTACGAGCAGTACTTC. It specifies CASRARDSQFSYEQYF. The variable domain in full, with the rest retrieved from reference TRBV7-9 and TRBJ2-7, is DTGVSQNPRHKITKRGQNVTFRCDPISEHNRLYWYRQTLGQGPEFLTYFQNEAQLEKSRLLSDRFSAERPKGSFSTLEIQRTEQGDSAMYLCASRARDSQFSYEQYFGPGTRLTVT.